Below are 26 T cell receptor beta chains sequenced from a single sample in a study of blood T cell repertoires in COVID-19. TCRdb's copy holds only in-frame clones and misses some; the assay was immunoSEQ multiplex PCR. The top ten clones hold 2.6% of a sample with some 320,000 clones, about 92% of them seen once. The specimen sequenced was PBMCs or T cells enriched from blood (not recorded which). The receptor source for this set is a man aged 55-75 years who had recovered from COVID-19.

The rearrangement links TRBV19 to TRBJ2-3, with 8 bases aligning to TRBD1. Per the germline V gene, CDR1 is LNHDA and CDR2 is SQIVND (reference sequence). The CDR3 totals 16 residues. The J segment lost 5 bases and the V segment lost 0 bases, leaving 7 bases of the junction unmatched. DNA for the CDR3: TGTGCCAGTAGTATAGATCTTGGACAGGGTGGAGATACGCAGTATTTT. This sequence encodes CASSIDLGQGGDTQYF.

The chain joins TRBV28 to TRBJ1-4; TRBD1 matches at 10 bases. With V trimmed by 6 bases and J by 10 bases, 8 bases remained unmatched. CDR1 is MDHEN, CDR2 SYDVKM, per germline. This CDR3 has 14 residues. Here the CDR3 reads CASSRGQGTVKLFF. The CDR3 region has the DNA TGTGCCAGCAGCCGGGGACAGGGGACGGTAAAACTGTTTTTT.

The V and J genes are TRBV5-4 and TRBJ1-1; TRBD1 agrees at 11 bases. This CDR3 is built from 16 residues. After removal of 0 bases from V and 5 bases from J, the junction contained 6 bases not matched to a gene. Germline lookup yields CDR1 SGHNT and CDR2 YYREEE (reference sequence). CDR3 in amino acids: CASSLAGQGAKTEAFF. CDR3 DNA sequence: TGTGCCAGCAGCTTGGCCGGACAGGGGGCGAAAACTGAAGCTTTCTTT.

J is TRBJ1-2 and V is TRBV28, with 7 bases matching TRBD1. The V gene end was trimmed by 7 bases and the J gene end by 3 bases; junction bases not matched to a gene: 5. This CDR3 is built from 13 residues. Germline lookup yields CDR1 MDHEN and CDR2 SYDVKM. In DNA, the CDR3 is TGTGCCAGCACAGACAGGGAGCACTATGGCTACACCTTC. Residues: CASTDREHYGYTF.

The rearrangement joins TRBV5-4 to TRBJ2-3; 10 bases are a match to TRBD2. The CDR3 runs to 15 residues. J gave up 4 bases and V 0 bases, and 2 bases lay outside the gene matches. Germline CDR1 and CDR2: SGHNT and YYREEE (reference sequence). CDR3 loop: CASSLDSGGPDTQYF. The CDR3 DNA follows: TGTGCCAGCAGCTTGGATAGCGGGGGGCCAGATACGCAGTATTTT.

The CDR3 region is CASSLNMEGIQPQHF. CDR3 DNA: TGTGCCAGCAGCTTAAACATGGAGGGGATCCAGCCCCAGCATTTT. The rearrangement links TRBV7-3 to TRBJ1-5; possible D gene TRBD1, 5 bases. V lost 1 base and J lost 7, with 14 bases in between. This CDR3 is built from 15 residues. Per the germline V gene, CDR1 is SGHTA and CDR2 is FQGTGA. The full variable domain, in which reference TRBV7-3 and TRBJ1-5 provide the parts outside the CDR3, is GAGVSQTPSNKVTEKGKYVELRCDPISGHTALYWYRQSLGQGPEFLIYFQGTGAADDSGLPNDRFFAVRPEGSVSTLKIQRTERGDSAVYLCASSLNMEGIQPQHFGDGTRLSIL.

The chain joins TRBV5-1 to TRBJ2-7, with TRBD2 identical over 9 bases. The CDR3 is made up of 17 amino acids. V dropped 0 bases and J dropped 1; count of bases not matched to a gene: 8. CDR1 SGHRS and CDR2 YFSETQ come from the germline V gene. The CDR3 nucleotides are TGCGCCAGCAGCTTGGACGGTAAGCGGGAGGTATCCTACGAGCAGTACTTC. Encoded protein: CASSLDGKREVSYEQYF.

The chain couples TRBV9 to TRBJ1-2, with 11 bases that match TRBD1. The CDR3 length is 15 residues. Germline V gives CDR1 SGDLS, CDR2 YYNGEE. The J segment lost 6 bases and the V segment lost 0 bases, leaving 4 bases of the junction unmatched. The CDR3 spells CASSVGMDRGHGYTF. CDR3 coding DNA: TGTGCCAGCAGCGTAGGGATGGACAGGGGGCATGGCTACACCTTC.

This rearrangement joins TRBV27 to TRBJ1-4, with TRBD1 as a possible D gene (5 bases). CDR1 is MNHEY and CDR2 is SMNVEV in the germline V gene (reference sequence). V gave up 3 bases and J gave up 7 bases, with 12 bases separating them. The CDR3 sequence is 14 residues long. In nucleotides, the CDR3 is TGTGCCAGCAGTTTGAGTCAGGGAGGTGAAAAACTGTTTTTT. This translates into CASSLSQGGEKLFF.

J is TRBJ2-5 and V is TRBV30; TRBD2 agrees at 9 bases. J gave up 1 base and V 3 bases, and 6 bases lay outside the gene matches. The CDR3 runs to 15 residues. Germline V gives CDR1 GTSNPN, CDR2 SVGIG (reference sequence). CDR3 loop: CAWSFAGGVQETQYF. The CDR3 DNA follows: TGTGCCTGGAGCTTCGCGGGGGGGGTCCAAGAGACCCAGTACTTC. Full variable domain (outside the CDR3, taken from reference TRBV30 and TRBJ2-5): SQTIHQWPATLVQPVGSPLSLECTVEGTSNPNLYWYRQAAGRGLQLLFYSVGIGQISSEVPQNLSASRPQDRQFILSSKKLLLSDSGFYLCAWSFAGGVQETQYFGPGTRLLVL.

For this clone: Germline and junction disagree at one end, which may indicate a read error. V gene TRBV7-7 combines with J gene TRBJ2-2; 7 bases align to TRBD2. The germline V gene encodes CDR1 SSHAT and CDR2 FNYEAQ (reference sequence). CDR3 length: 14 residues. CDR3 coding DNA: TGTGCTAGCAGCCGGTCGGGGGGAGCCGGGGAGCTGTTTTTT. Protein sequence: CASSRSGGAGELFF. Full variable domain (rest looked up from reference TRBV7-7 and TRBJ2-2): GAGVSQSPRYKVTKRGQDVTLRCDPISSHATLYWYQQALGQGPEFLTYFNYEAQPDKSGLPSDRFSAERPEGSISTLTIQRTEQRDSAMYRCASSRSGGAGELFFGEGSRLTVL.

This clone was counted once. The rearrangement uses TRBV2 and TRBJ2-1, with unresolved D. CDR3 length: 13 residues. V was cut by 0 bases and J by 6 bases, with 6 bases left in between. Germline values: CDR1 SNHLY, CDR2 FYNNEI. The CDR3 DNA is TGTGCCAGCAGTGAAGCGGGCCGCAATGAGCAGTTCTTC. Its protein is CASSEAGRNEQFF.

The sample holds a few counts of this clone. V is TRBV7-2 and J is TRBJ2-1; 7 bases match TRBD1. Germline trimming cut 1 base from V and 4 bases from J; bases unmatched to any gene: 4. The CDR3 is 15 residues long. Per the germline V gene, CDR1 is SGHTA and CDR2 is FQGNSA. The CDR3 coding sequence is TGTGCCAGCAGCTTAGGAAGACAGGGTTACAATGAGCAGTTCTTC. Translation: CASSLGRQGYNEQFF.

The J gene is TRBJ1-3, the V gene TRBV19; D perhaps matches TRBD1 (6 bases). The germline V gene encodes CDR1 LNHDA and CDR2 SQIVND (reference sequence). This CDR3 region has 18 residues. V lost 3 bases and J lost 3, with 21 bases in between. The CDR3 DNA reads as TGTGCCAGTAGTATGTGTGAAAAACAGGGCCTAAATGGAAACACCATATATTTT. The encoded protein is CASSMCEKQGLNGNTIYF.

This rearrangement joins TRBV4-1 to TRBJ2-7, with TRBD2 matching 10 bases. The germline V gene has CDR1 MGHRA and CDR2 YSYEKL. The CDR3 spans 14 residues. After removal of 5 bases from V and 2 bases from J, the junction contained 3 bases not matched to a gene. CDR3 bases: TGCGCCAGCAGCAACGGACTAGCGGCCTACGAGCAGTACTTC. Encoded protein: CASSNGLAAYEQYF.

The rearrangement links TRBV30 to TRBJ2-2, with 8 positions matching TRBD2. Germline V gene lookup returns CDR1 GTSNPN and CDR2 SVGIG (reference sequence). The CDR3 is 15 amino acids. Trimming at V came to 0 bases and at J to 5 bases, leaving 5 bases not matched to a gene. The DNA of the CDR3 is TGTGCCTGGAGTGTTCGGGGGGGCTTAACCGGGGAGCTGTTTTTT. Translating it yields CAWSVRGGLTGELFF.

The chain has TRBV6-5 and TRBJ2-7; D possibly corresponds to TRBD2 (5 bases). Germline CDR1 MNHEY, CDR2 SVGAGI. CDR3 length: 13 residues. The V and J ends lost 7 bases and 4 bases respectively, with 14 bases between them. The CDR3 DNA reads TGTGCCAGCACCTCCCCCTCGGGGTACGAGCAGTACTTC. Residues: CASTSPSGYEQYF.

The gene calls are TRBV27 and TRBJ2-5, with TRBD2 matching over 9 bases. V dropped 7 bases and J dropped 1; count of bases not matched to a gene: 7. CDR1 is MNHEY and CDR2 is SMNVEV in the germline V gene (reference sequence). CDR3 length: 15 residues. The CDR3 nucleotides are TGTGCCAGCACGTTTAGCGGGGGCCCCCAAGAGACCCAGTACTTC. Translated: CASTFSGGPQETQYF.

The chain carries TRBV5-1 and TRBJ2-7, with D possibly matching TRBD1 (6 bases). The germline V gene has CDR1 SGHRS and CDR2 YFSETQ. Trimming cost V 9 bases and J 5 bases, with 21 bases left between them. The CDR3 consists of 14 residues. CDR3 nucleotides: TGCGCCACCAAGAAGACGGCAGGGGCGGACGAGCAGTACTTC. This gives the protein CATKKTAGADEQYF.

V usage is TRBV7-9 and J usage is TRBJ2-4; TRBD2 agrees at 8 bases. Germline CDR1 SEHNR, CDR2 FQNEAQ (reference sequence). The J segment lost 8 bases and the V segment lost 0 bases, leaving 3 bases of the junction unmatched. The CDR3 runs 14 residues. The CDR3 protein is CASSLAGLADIQYF. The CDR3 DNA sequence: TGTGCCAGCAGCTTAGCAGGACTAGCAGACATTCAGTACTTC.

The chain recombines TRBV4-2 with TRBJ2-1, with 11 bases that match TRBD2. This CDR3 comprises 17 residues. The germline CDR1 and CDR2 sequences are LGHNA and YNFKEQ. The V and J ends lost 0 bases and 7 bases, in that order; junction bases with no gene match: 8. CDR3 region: CASSQEATSGGRNEQFF. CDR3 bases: TGTGCCAGCAGCCAAGAGGCTACTAGCGGGGGCCGAAATGAGCAGTTCTTC.

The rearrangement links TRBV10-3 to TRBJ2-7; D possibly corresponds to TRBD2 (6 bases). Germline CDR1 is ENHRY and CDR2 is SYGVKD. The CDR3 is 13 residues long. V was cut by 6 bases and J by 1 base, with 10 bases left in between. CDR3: CAISQGGSYEQYF. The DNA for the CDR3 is TGTGCCATCAGCCAGGGAGGATCCTACGAGCAGTACTTC.

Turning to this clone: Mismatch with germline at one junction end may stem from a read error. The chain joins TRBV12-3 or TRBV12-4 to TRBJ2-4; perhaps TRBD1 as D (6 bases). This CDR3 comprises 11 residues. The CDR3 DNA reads TGTGCCAGCAGTGGGGGCCCAGGGTGGTCCTTC. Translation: CASSGGPGWSF.

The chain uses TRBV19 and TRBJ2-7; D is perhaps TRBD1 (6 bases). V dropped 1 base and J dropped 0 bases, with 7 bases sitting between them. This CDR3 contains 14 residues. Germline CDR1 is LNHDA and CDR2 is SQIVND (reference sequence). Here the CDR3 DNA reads TGTGCCAGTAGTATAGGAGGGGGCTCCTACGAGCAGTACTTC. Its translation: CASSIGGGSYEQYF.

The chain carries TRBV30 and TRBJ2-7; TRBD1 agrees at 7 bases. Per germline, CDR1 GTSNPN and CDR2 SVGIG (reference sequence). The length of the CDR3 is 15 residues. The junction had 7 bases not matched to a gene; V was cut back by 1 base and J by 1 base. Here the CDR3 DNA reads TGTGCCTGGAGTGATGAGGGGGCTTCATCCTACGAGCAGTACTTC. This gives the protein CAWSDEGASSYEQYF.

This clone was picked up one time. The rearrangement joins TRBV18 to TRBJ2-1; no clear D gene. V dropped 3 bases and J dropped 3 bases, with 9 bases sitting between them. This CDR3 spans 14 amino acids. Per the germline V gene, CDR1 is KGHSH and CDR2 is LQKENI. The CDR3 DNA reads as TGTGCCAGCTCACCGCGTAACGGCTACAATGAGCAGTTCTTC. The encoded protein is CASSPRNGYNEQFF.